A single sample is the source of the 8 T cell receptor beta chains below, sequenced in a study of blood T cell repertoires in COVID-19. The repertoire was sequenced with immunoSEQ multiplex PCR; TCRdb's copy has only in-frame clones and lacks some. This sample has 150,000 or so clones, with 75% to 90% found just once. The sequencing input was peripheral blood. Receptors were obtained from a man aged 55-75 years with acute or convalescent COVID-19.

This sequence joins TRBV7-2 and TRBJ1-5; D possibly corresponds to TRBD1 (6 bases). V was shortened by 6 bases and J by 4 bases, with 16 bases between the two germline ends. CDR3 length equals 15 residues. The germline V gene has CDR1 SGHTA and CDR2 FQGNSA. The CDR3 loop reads CASRRGGAGNQPQHF. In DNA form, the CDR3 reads TGTGCCAGCAGGAGGGGGGGCGCAGGGAATCAGCCCCAGCATTTT. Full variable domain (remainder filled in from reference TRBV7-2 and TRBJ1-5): GAGVSQSPSNKVTEKGKDVELRCDPISGHTALYWYRQSLGQGLEFLIYFQGNSAPDKSGLPSDRFSAERTGGSVSTLTIQRTQQEDSAVYLCASRRGGAGNQPQHFGDGTRLSIL.

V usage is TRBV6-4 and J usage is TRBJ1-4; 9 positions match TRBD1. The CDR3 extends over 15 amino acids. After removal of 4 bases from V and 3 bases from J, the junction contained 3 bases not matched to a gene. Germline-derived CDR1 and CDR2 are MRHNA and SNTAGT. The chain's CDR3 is CASSATGGANEKLFF. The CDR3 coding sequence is TGTGCCAGCAGTGCGACAGGGGGAGCTAATGAAAAACTGTTTTTT.

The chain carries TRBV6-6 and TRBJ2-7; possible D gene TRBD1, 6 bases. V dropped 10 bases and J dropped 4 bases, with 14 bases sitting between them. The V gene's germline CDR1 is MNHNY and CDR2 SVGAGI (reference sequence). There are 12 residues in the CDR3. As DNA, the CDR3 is TGTGCCACGCAGGGGTTGGAGTACGAGCAGTACTTC. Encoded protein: CATQGLEYEQYF.

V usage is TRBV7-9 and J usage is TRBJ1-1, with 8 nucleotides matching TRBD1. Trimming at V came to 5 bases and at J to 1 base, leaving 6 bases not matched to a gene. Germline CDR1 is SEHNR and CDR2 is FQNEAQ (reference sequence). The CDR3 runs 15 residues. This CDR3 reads CASSKQGVANTEAFF. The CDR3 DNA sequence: TGTGCCAGCAGCAAACAGGGGGTAGCGAACACTGAAGCTTTCTTT.

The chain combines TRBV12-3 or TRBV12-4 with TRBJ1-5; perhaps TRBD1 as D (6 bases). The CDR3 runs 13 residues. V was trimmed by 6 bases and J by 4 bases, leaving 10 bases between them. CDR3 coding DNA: TGTGCCAGCAGCACAGGGATTAATCAGCCCCAGCATTTT. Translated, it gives CASSTGINQPQHF.

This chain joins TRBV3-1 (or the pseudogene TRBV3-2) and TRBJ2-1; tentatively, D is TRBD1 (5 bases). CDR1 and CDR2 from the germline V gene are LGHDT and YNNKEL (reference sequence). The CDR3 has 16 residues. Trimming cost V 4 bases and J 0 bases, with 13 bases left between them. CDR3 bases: TGTGCCAGCAGCCCGAGACAGCAGAGCTCCTACAATGAGCAGTTCTTC. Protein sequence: CASSPRQQSSYNEQFF.

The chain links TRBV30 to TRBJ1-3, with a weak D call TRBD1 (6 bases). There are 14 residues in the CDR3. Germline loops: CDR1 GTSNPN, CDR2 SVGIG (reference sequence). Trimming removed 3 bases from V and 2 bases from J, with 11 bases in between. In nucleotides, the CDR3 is TGTGCCTGGAGCCGAGAGGGGGCTGGAAACACCATATATTTT. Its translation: CAWSREGAGNTIYF. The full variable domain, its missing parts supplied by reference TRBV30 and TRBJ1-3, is SQTIHQWPATLVQPVGSPLSLECTVEGTSNPNLYWYRQAAGRGLQLLFYSVGIGQISSEVPQNLSASRPQDRQFILSSKKLLLSDSGFYLCAWSREGAGNTIYFGEGSWLTVV.

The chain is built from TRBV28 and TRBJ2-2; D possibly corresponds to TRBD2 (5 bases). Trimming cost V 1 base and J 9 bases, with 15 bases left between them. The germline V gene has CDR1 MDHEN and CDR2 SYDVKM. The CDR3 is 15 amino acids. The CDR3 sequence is CASSLYGTGSWELFF. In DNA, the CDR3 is TGTGCCAGCAGTTTATATGGAACGGGGTCGTGGGAGCTGTTTTTT.